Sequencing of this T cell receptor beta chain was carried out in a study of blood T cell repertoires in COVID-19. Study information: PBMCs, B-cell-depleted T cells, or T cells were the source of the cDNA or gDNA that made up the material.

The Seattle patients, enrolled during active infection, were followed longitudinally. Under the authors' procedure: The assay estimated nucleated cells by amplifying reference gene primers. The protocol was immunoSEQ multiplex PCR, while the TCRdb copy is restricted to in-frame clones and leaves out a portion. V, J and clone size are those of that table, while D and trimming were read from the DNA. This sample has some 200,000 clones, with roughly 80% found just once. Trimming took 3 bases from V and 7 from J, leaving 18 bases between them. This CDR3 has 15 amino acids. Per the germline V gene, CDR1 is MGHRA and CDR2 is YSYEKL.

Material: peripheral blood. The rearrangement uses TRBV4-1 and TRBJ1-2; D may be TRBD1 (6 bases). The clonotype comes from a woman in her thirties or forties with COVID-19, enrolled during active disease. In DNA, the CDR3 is TGCGCCAGCAGCCAGGCCTTCAGGGGTGGTGGTGGCTACACCTTC. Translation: CASSQAFRGGGGYTF.